This T cell receptor (beta chain) came from a study of Ad26.COV2.S vaccination and SARS-CoV-2 variants. Study information: Intramuscular Ad26.COV2.S at 5x10^10 or 1x10^11 viral particles.

Treatment: some 19 received Ad26.COV2.S at low or high dose, single or two shots; roughly 5 received placebo; per-sample allocation not given. Samples came from day 63 after the first vaccine or placebo injection. It was Wuhan-strain SARS-CoV-2 spike that the Ad26 vaccine vector expressed. Turning to this clone: The antigen remains unidentified.

With 7 bases clipped from V and 4 bases from J, the junction kept 7 bases outside the gene matches. Germline V gene data show CDR1 as LGHDT and CDR2 as YNNKEL (reference sequence). The CDR3 is 15 amino acids. Assay used: immunoSEQ multiplex PCR; TCRdb lists only in-frame clones, some missing. The profile covers about 400,000 clones, with approximately 89% appearing a single time and around 1.8% taken by the ten largest. Findings of the study overall: The TCR breadth and depth analyses may have understated or missed part of the total T cell responses.

The sequenced sample was peripheral blood, obtained in a trial of Ad26.COV2.S vaccine versus placebo. This chain connects TRBV3-1 (or the pseudogene TRBV3-2) to TRBJ2-3; 11 positions match TRBD1. The TCR originated in a person aged 18-60 years who received the Ad26.COV2.S COVID-19 vaccine or a placebo. CDR3 protein: CASTLRDRGADTQYF. In nucleotides, the CDR3 is TGTGCCAGCACCCTCCGGGACAGGGGGGCAGATACGCAGTATTTT.